The 20 T cell receptor beta chains below all came from one sample that was sequenced in a study of cytomegalovirus exposure and HLA in healthy donors. PCR used 60 Vbeta primers and 13 Jbeta primers. The data were produced by immunoSEQ multiplex PCR, yet TCRdb's version contains in-frame clones alone and is incomplete. This table holds some 150,000 clones, 60% to 80% found once. The sample taken for sequencing was PBMCs. Receptors were obtained from a male donor in good health and CMV-seronegative.

The rearrangement links TRBV9 to TRBJ1-6; the D is unclear. Germline loops: CDR1 SGDLS, CDR2 YYNGEE. V lost 3 bases and J lost 12, with 16 bases in between. CDR3 length equals 14 residues. The CDR3 DNA follows: TGTGCCAGCAGCGGTGGGAGGACGGTTGGACCCCTCCACTTT. It encodes CASSGGRTVGPLHF.

V and J are TRBV4-1 and TRBJ2-3; 9 positions agree with TRBD1. The germline V gene encodes CDR1 MGHRA and CDR2 YSYEKL. V lost 4 bases and J lost 2; bases outside the gene matches: 7. CDR3 length equals 16 residues. The CDR3 here is CASSPQDRGVTDTQYF. The CDR3 bases are TGCGCCAGCAGCCCGCAGGACAGGGGTGTCACAGATACGCAGTATTTT.

The chain joins TRBV27 to TRBJ1-2; TRBD1 matches at 8 bases. The CDR3 length is 14 residues. Germline V gene data show CDR1 as MNHEY and CDR2 as SMNVEV (reference sequence). Losses at the gene ends were 5 bases for V and 1 base for J; bases not matched to a gene: 3. CDR3 amino acids: CASSRTGFNYGYTF. The DNA of the CDR3 is TGTGCCAGCAGTCGGACAGGGTTTAACTATGGCTACACCTTC.

V is TRBV14 and J is TRBJ1-1, with D perhaps TRBD1 (5 bases). CDR1 and CDR2 (germline): SGHDN, FVKESK. The CDR3 is 14 amino acids. V lost 0 bases, J lost 7 bases, and 12 bases lay in between. The CDR3 sequence is CASSQEGGSGEAFF. In nucleotides, the CDR3 is TGTGCCAGCAGCCAAGAGGGGGGATCCGGTGAAGCTTTCTTT.

The chain recombines TRBV6-5 with TRBJ1-1; D ambiguous. The germline V and J ends were trimmed by 0 bases and 4 bases, with 12 bases remaining between them. Germline V gives CDR1 MNHEY, CDR2 SVGAGI. The CDR3 consists of 15 residues. The CDR3 DNA reads TGTGCCAGCAGTTACTCCTATGGCAGCGGCACTGAAGCTTTCTTT. It codes for CASSYSYGSGTEAFF.

The chain couples TRBV6-1 to TRBJ2-5; D perhaps matches TRBD1 (6 bases). The J call may be incorrect, as the DNA end agrees better with TRBJ2-7. The length of the CDR3 is 16 residues. CDR1 MNHNS and CDR2 SASEGT come from the germline V gene. This CDR3 is CASSAERARGGYEQYF. The CDR3 nucleotides read TGTGCCAGCAGTGCCGAGAGGGCACGAGGGGGCTACGAGCAGTACTTC.

The J gene is TRBJ2-3, the V gene TRBV28; possible D gene TRBD2, 6 bases. The CDR3 runs to 15 residues. V lost 3 bases, J lost 4 bases, and 14 bases lay in between. The germline V gene has CDR1 MDHEN and CDR2 SYDVKM. The CDR3 protein is CASSLGLISADTQYF. The CDR3 nucleotides read TGTGCCAGCAGTTTGGGACTCATCTCAGCAGATACGCAGTATTTT.

The chain has TRBV29-1 and TRBJ2-1; 7 nucleotides agree with TRBD2. Germline values: CDR1 SQVTM, CDR2 ANQGSEA. The ends lost 7 bases at V and 6 bases at J; junction bases unmatched: 15. The CDR3 consists of 15 residues. The CDR3 DNA reads TGCAGCGCCCTGTTAGGCGGGGGAACATTCAATGAGCAGTTCTTC. Amino acid sequence: CSALLGGGTFNEQFF.

The CDR3 DNA reads TGTGCCAGCAGTTTGGGACAGTCAATGGGGGAGACCCAGTACTTC. Protein sequence: CASSLGQSMGETQYF. This chain joins TRBV6-5 and TRBJ2-5; TRBD1 aligns across 7 bases. V trimming: 4 bases; J trimming: 5 bases; junction bases outside the gene matches: 10. The CDR3 sequence is 15 residues long. The germline V gene has CDR1 MNHEY and CDR2 SVGAGI.

The chain is built from TRBV19 and TRBJ1-5; TRBD1 might be the D (6 bases). The CDR3 contains 16 residues. V lost 7 bases and J lost 1, with 17 bases in between. Germline V gene data show CDR1 as LNHDA and CDR2 as SQIVND (reference sequence). The CDR3 DNA reads as TGTGCCAGTACCCGGCTTGGACAGTTGAGCAATCAGCCCCAGCATTTT. This gives the protein CASTRLGQLSNQPQHF.

The rearrangement uses TRBV19 and TRBJ1-4; 10 bases map to TRBD1. V was clipped by 5 bases and J by 7 bases; unmatched bases: 1. Germline lookup yields CDR1 LNHDA and CDR2 SQIVND (reference sequence). The CDR3 covers 13 residues. For the CDR3, the DNA is TGTGCCAGTAGTGACAGGGGGCTTGAAAAACTGTTTTTT. The encoded protein is CASSDRGLEKLFF.

This chain uses TRBV6-1 with TRBJ2-1, with D uncertain. With 4 bases removed from V and 5 bases from J, the gap between germline ends came to 3 bases. CDR1 MNHNS and CDR2 SASEGT come from the germline V gene. This CDR3 contains 11 residues. The CDR3 here is CASSVNNEQFF. CDR3 nucleotide sequence: TGTGCCAGCAGTGTAAACAATGAGCAGTTCTTC.

V gene TRBV27 combines with J gene TRBJ2-4, with 7 bases fitting TRBD2. J lost 8 bases, V lost 1 base, and 5 bases had no gene match. Looked up from germline, CDR1 is MNHEY and CDR2 is SMNVEV (reference sequence). This CDR3 region has 14 residues. CDR3 residues: CASSLWRERHIQYF. Here the CDR3 DNA reads TGTGCCAGCAGTTTATGGCGGGAGAGACACATTCAGTACTTC.

In its sample, this clone was seen a few times. The rearrangement joins TRBV13 to TRBJ2-7, with D tentatively TRBD1 (6 bases). Germline CDR1 and CDR2: PRHDT and FYEKMQ (reference sequence). V lost 0 bases and J lost 4, with 10 bases in between. This CDR3 comprises 14 residues. CDR3 region: CASSLGQGEYEQYF. CDR3 DNA: TGTGCCAGCAGCTTAGGACAGGGAGAATACGAGCAGTACTTC.

The chain carries TRBV2 and TRBJ2-1, with D tentatively TRBD1 (6 bases). The V end lost 6 bases, the J end lost 3 bases, and 9 bases lay between the germline ends. CDR3 length: 13 amino acids. The germline gives CDR1 SNHLY, CDR2 FYNNEI. The CDR3 bases are TGTGCCAGCAGGGAGACAGGCTACAATGAGCAGTTCTTC. Protein product: CASRETGYNEQFF.

The chain joins TRBV7-3 to TRBJ2-5; D may be TRBD1 (6 bases). CDR1 is SGHTA, CDR2 FQGTGA, per germline. The CDR3 totals 13 residues. The V gene lost 5 bases and the J gene lost 1 base, with 8 bases spanning the gap. The CDR3 region has the DNA TGTGCCAGCAGCCGGACAGCCCAAGAGACCCAGTACTTC. Its protein product is CASSRTAQETQYF.

This chain joins TRBV6-6 and TRBJ1-2; weak D call: TRBD1 (6 bases). The V gene lost 3 bases and the J gene lost 4 bases, with 15 bases spanning the gap. Germline lookup yields CDR1 MNHNY and CDR2 SVGAGI (reference sequence). The CDR3 covers 15 residues. CDR3 residues: CASSYTQGQSYGYTF. CDR3 bases: TGTGCCAGCAGTTATACACAGGGCCAGTCCTATGGCTACACCTTC.

The J gene is TRBJ1-2, the V gene TRBV14; D is perhaps TRBD1 (5 bases). V dropped 0 bases and J dropped 7 bases, with 9 bases sitting between them. This CDR3 contains 13 residues. Per the germline V gene, CDR1 is SGHDN and CDR2 is FVKESK. In DNA form, the CDR3 reads TGTGCCAGCAGCCAAGACAGGGTGGGTGGCTACACCTTC. This sequence encodes CASSQDRVGGYTF.

There are a few counts of this clone. The rearrangement links TRBV30 to TRBJ1-5; a possible D gene is TRBD1 (6 bases). The V end lost 2 bases, the J end lost 4 bases, and 15 bases lay between the germline ends. CDR1 GTSNPN and CDR2 SVGIG come from the germline V gene (reference sequence). The CDR3 runs to 15 residues. The CDR3 DNA is TGTGCCTGGAGTACCGGGTCCCAGGGGAATCAGCCCCAGCATTTT. Translation: CAWSTGSQGNQPQHF.

This chain connects TRBV11-2 to TRBJ2-1, with D perhaps matching TRBD1 (5 bases). The CDR3 runs to 13 residues. The germline V gene encodes CDR1 SGHAT and CDR2 FQNNGV. The ends were cut back, 2 bases at V and 5 bases at J, with 7 bases in the middle. In DNA form, the CDR3 reads TGTGCCAGCAGCTTATTCAGGGACAATGAGCAGTTCTTC. Its translation: CASSLFRDNEQFF. Using reference TRBV11-2 and TRBJ2-1 for the parts outside the CDR3, the full variable domain is EAGVAQSPRYKIIEKRQSVAFWCNPISGHATLYWYQQILGQGPKLLIQFQNNGVVDDSQLPKDRFSAERLKGVDSTLKIQPAKLEDSAVYLCASSLFRDNEQFFGPGTRLTVL.